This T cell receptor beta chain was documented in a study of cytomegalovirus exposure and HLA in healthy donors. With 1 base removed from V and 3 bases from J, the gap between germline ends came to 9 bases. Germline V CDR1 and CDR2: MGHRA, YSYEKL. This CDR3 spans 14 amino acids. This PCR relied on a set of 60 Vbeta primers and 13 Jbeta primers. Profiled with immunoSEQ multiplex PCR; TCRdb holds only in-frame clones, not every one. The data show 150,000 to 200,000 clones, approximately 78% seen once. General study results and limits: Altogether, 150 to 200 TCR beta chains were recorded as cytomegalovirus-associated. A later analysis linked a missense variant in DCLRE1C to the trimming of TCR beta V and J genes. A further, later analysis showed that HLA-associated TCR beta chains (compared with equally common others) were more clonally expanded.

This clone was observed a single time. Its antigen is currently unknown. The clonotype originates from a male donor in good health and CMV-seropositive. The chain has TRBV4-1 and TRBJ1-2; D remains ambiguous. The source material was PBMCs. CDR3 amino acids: CASSQADGDYGYTF. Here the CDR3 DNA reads TGCGCCAGCAGCCAAGCGGACGGGGACTATGGCTACACCTTC.